One sample yielded the 2 T cell receptor beta chains listed below, sequenced in a study of T-cell reconstitution after alpha-beta-depleted transplantation in children. Unique molecular identifiers were incorporated during preparation of the TCRbeta library. TCRdb reprocessed the PCR reads via MiXCR and lists one record per CDR3 protein. The sample records 400,000 to 550,000 distinct CDR3 sequences, about 10% being singletons. The sample in question was PBMCs, obtained before TCRalphabeta/CD19-depleted stem cell transplant. The source of these receptors is a child aged 2 to 10 with inherited bone marrow failure, due to receive a stem cell transplant.

This clonotype has ten or more counts. The V gene is TRBV6-2 or TRBV6-3, the J gene TRBJ1-1; D uncertain. V was cut by 5 bases and J by 1 base, with 14 bases left in between. The CDR3 totals 15 residues. Germline V gene sequence: CDR1 MNHEY, CDR2 SVGEGT. The CDR3 loop is CASSDPRVPNTEAFF. The CDR3 DNA follows: TGTGCCAGCAGTGACCCGCGGGTGCCGAACACTGAAGCTTTCTTT.

This clonotype was observed a few times. The chain combines TRBV7-2 with TRBJ2-3; 7 nucleotides align to TRBD2. The CDR3 is made up of 18 amino acids. From germline, CDR1 is SGHTA and CDR2 FQGNSA. V trimming: 0 bases; J trimming: 2 bases; junction bases outside the gene matches: 11. The DNA of the CDR3 is TGTGCCAGCAGCTTAGCGTTCTCAGCGGGAAGGTACACAGATACGCAGTATTTT. Encoded protein: CASSLAFSAGRYTDTQYF.